This T cell receptor beta chain was obtained from a study of T cells in Graves' hyperthyroidism and ophthalmopathy. Study-level points and caveats: Model predictions of ophthalmopathy came a median approximately 6 months before onset.

Turning to this clonotype: Its cognate antigen is unknown.

Germline-derived CDR1 and CDR2 are MNHEY and SVGEGT. This CDR3 is built from 15 residues. Trimming left V 6 bases short and J 5 bases short, with 17 bases between. From RNA transcripts, TCR beta CDR3 regions were amplified. HTBI primers were the set used in a first-round RT-PCR of the TCR CDR3. A single record per CDR3 protein comes from TCRdb applying MiXCR to the multiplex PCR reads. The sample lists approximately 620,000 distinct CDR3 sequences; 16% were seen once. The V call is TRBV6-2 or TRBV6-3, the J call TRBJ1-5, with a tentative D call TRBD1 (5 bases). The sequencing input was blood. This TCR derives from a woman aged 35 to 49 with Graves' ophthalmopathy. CDR3 nucleotides: TGTGCCAGCAGCATAACCGGGACGGGGGATCAGCCCCAGCATTTT. This translates into CASSITGTGDQPQHF.